The rows below give T cell receptor beta chains drawn from one sample of a study of blood T cell repertoires in COVID-19. The assay was immunoSEQ multiplex PCR, and TCRdb's table has in-frame clones only and misses some. Here the sample spans approximately 100,000 clones, around 75% being singletons. The source material was peripheral blood. Receptor source: a man aged 65 to 79 with acute or convalescent COVID-19. CDR3s include the opening cysteine and the closing phenylalanine or tryptophan.

J: TRBJ2-1; V: TRBV24-1; CDR3: CATSAGLAGGLNEQFF
J: TRBJ1-2; V: TRBV3-1/TRBV3-2; CDR3: CASSQAGGGGYTF
J: TRBJ2-3; V: TRBV28; CDR3: CASHLGGASDTQYF
J: TRBJ2-7; V: TRBV20-1; CDR3: CSAGSYEQYF
J: TRBJ2-2; V: TRBV9; CDR3: CASSVAQGAGELFF
J: TRBJ1-4; V: TRBV7-2; CDR3: CASRRDSTNEKLFF
J: TRBJ2-3; V: TRBV14; CDR3: CASRTSFSSTDTQYF
J: TRBJ2-3; V: TRBV5-6; CDR3: CASSLVVPSQDTQYF
J: TRBJ1-4; V: TRBV4-1; CDR3: CASRVFGTENEKLFF
J: TRBJ2-3; V: TRBV27; CDR3: CASSLSNSPDTQYF
J: TRBJ2-7; V: TRBV5-1; CDR3: CASSEVPPGLAGYEQYF
J: TRBJ2-7; V: TRBV30; CDR3: CAWGGQGRFHEQYF
J: TRBJ2-1; V: TRBV7-9; CDR3: CASTGGYNEQFF
J: TRBJ1-3; V: TRBV6-5; CDR3: CASRLDRESGNTIYF
J: TRBJ2-7; V: TRBV30; CDR3: CAGTRGAAYEQYF
J: TRBJ1-1; V: TRBV5-5; CDR3: CASSHRRDSLFMNTEAFF
J: TRBJ2-3; V: TRBV4-2; CDR3: CASSHAVGPGADTQYF
J: TRBJ1-1; V: TRBV5-1; CDR3: CASSLTTDTEAFF
J: TRBJ1-5; V: TRBV27; CDR3: CASSLAGRQPQHF
J: TRBJ2-2; V: TRBV2; CDR3: CASSAASGRDTNTGELFF
J: TRBJ1-1; V: TRBV7-2; CDR3: CASRPQEVTEAFF
J: TRBJ2-1; V: TRBV7-2; CDR3: CASSHRAYEQFF
J: TRBJ2-7; V: TRBV28; CDR3: CASTTLPGQGYEQYF
J: TRBJ1-5; V: TRBV28; CDR3: CASSPGTGHQPQHF
J: TRBJ2-2; V: TRBV11-2; CDR3: CASSMGQNTGELFF